A selection of T cell receptor beta chains follows, all from one sample in a study of blood T cell repertoires in COVID-19. The data were produced by immunoSEQ multiplex PCR, yet TCRdb's version contains in-frame clones alone and is incomplete. This sample has more than 350,000 clones, with 85% to 90% found just once. Sequencing was carried out using PBMCs or T cells enriched from blood (not recorded which). These receptors originate from a man between 18 and 29 years old who had recovered from COVID-19. Each CDR3 is given with its conserved first and last residue. A D gene is named only where the DNA matches it firmly. The size field is filled for only some rows; it gives once, few, many or a size class.

v_call	j_call	clone_size	d_call	cdr3_nt	cdr3_aa
TRBV7-9	TRBJ2-1	.	.	TGTGCCAGCAGCGAGCTAGGAAATGAGCAGTTCTTC	CASSELGNEQFF
TRBV6-5	TRBJ1-6	.	.	TGTGCCAGCAGTCCCGGACAGAGGGATTCACCCCTCCACTTT	CASSPGQRDSPLHF
TRBV18	TRBJ1-2	.	TRBD1	TGTGCCAGCTCACCGAACCGGGACAGGGACGGCTACACCTTC	CASSPNRDRDGYTF
TRBV12-5	TRBJ2-6	.	.	TGTGCTAGTGCGAGGTCTGGGGCCAACGTCCTGACTTTC	CASARSGANVLTF
TRBV28	TRBJ1-2	.	.	TGTGCCAGCAGAGAGACAGCCTATGGCTACACCTTC	CASRETAYGYTF
TRBV6-1	TRBJ1-6	.	.	TGTGCCAGCAGTGAAGATAGGGGCACAACATCACCCCTCCACTTT	CASSEDRGTTSPLHF
TRBV27	TRBJ2-3	.	.	TGTGCCAGCAGTACCCTAACAGATACGCAGTATTTT	CASSTLTDTQYF
TRBV5-5	TRBJ2-5	.	.	TGTGCCAGCAGCTTGGTAGGGGTTCCAGGGTATCAAGAGACCCAGTACTTC	CASSLVGVPGYQETQYF
TRBV30	TRBJ1-2	.	.	TGTGCCTGGAACCTGGTTTCGGATGGCTACACCTTC	CAWNLVSDGYTF
TRBV7-3	TRBJ2-3	.	TRBD2	TGTGCCAGCAGCTTAACGTCGTCTAGCGGGGGGTGGTCGGATACGCAGTATTTT	CASSLTSSSGGWSDTQYF
TRBV7-2	TRBJ1-1	once	TRBD1	TGTGCCAGCATACCGTCCGGGACAGGGTACACTGAAGCTTTCTTT	CASIPSGTGYTEAFF
TRBV13	TRBJ2-7	once	.	TGTGCCAGCAGCTTTTATAACCCAGCGGGCGAGCAGTACTTC	CASSFYNPAGEQYF
TRBV28	TRBJ2-7	once	.	TGTGCCAGCAGTCGGGGCTACGAGCAGTACTTC	CASSRGYEQYF
TRBV6-5	TRBJ1-3	.	.	TGTGCCAGCAGTTTTAGACGGAGCTCTGGAAACACCATATATTTT	CASSFRRSSGNTIYF
TRBV13	TRBJ1-2	.	.	TGTGCCAGCAGCACACAACCGGGACAAGGAAACTATGGCTACACCTTC	CASSTQPGQGNYGYTF
TRBV18	TRBJ2-3	.	.	TGTGCCAGCTCACCGGCGGGGGCCGACACAGATACGCAGTATTTT	CASSPAGADTDTQYF
TRBV25-1	TRBJ2-7	.	.	TGTGCCAGCACTCCCCGGGAGAAGTCCTACGAGCAGTACTTC	CASTPREKSYEQYF
TRBV2	TRBJ1-2	.	TRBD1	TGTGCCAGCAGGGGAACAGGGGGATATGGCTACACCTTC	CASRGTGGYGYTF
TRBV7-8	TRBJ2-1	.	TRBD2	TGTGCCAGCAGCTGGCCGAGCGGGAGCTCCTACAATGAGCAGTTCTTC	CASSWPSGSSYNEQFF
TRBV11-2	TRBJ2-7	.	TRBD2	TGTGCCAGCAGCCAGGCCGGGACTAGCGGAGAGCAGTACTTC	CASSQAGTSGEQYF
TRBV11-2	TRBJ2-1	.	.	TGTGCCAGCAGCTTGTCCGTCTACAATGAGCAGTTCTTC	CASSLSVYNEQFF
TRBV28	TRBJ1-2	.	.	TGTGCCAGCAGTTTACTGCCAGGGGACGTAGACTATGGCTACACCTTC	CASSLLPGDVDYGYTF
TRBV2	TRBJ1-1	.	.	TGTGCCAGCAGTGAAGGGACAGCCACTGAAGCTTTCTTT	CASSEGTATEAFF
TRBV6-2/TRBV6-3	TRBJ2-3	.	TRBD2	TGTGCCAGCAGTTCCCGACTAGCGGGGGGGCAAACAGATACGCAGTATTTT	CASSSRLAGGQTDTQYF
TRBV29-1	TRBJ1-1	once	.	TGCAGCGCAGACACAGGGTTCCCCATGAACACTGAAGCTTTCTTT	CSADTGFPMNTEAFF
TRBV6-5	TRBJ2-1	once	TRBD1	TGTGCCAGCAGTTTGGGACAGGGGTCATACAATGAGCAGTTCTTC	CASSLGQGSYNEQFF
TRBV11-2	TRBJ1-1	few	.	TGTGCCAGCAGAATAGAGGGGGGGGCTTTCTTT	CASRIEGGAFF
TRBV6-5	TRBJ1-4	.	TRBD1	TGTGCCAGCAGCGTACAGGGGGCAACTAATGAAAAACTGTTTTTT	CASSVQGATNEKLFF
TRBV28	TRBJ1-4	.	.	TGTGCCAGCAGCAGCGTCCAGGGGTTAGGGGAAAAACTGTTTTTT	CASSSVQGLGEKLFF
TRBV6-9	TRBJ1-6	.	TRBD1	TGTGCCAACCCACAGGGGACCTTGTCCAAGGACAGTTCACCCCTCCACTTT	CANPQGTLSKDSSPLHF
TRBV7-2	TRBJ1-1	.	.	TGTGCCAGCAGCTTAGCGGGAGGGAACACTGAAGCTTTCTTT	CASSLAGGNTEAFF
TRBV9	TRBJ2-4	.	.	TGTGCCAGCAGCGTAGGGGCAGGGGTGGAAAACATTCAGTACTTC	CASSVGAGVENIQYF
TRBV2	TRBJ2-1	once	TRBD2	TGTGCCAGCACCCAGCGGGGGGCCTGGGAGCAGTTCTTC	CASTQRGAWEQFF
TRBV18	TRBJ1-2	.	TRBD1	TGTGCCAGCTCACCAGGAACAGGGGACTATGGCTACACCTTC	CASSPGTGDYGYTF
TRBV5-1	TRBJ1-1	.	.	TGCGCCAGCAACCCGACAGGCGGGACTGAAGCTTTCTTT	CASNPTGGTEAFF
TRBV5-4	TRBJ1-2	.	.	TGTGCCAGCACCACGGACAGAGCTTATGGCTACACCTTC	CASTTDRAYGYTF
TRBV15	TRBJ2-2	.	.	TGTGCCACCAGCAGATTTGACTTGGCCGGGGAGCTGTTTTTT	CATSRFDLAGELFF
TRBV19	TRBJ2-5	.	TRBD1	TGTGCCAGTAGTATTGAAGGGACAGGGTCTTGGACCCAGTACTTC	CASSIEGTGSWTQYF
TRBV24-1	TRBJ2-3	.	TRBD2	TGTGCCACCAGTGACCGACAGGGTTCGGGACTAGCGGCCACAGATACGCAGTATTTT	CATSDRQGSGLAATDTQYF
TRBV27	TRBJ1-5	.	.	TGTGCCAGCAGTTTGGGCAGCAATCAGCCCCAGCATTTT	CASSLGSNQPQHF
TRBV11-1	TRBJ2-7	.	TRBD1	TGTGCCAGCAGCTCGTTAGGGCGGACAGGGACCTACGAGCAGTACTTC	CASSSLGRTGTYEQYF